This T cell receptor (beta chain) was identified during a study of cytomegalovirus exposure and HLA in healthy donors (dated by TCRdb to about 2017). For the wider study: An earlier analysis of fewer than 750 of the donors reported about 260 Gb of sequence data and around 110 million unique TCR beta sequences obtained from some 200 million T cells. An early release covering 500 to 750 HLA-typed donors comprised approximately 290 gigabases of sequencing data and around 86 million unique TCR sequences. The genetic ancestry cluster associated with self-reported Caucasian donors included about 84% of the 398 genotyped donors. The study aimed to test whether cataloging public T cell receptors could reveal signatures of past pathogen exposure. The study used immunosequencing to profile the T cell repertoires of around 600 subjects and linked those repertoires to cytomegalovirus serostatus. A separate validation cohort of 90 to 150 different subjects was used in addition to the roughly 620-subject first cohort. High-throughput TCR immunosequencing, statistical association of individual TCRs with disease status, and machine learning were combined to predict cytomegalovirus infection status. To study patterns of TCR occurrence, a later analysis re-analyzed previously published TCR beta repertoires from around 700 donors and added high-resolution HLA genotyping. Rather than using new phenotypic data, the later analysis identified candidate immune exposures from TCR beta sequences and from how often those sequences occurred across donors. An earlier analysis of approximately 580 of the donors used high-throughput TCR beta sequencing to judge whether each TCR beta V gene segment behaved as functional or pseudogenic. Donor age, sex, ethnicity and CMV serostatus were compiled together with the repertoire data. Genome-wide SNP genotypes for about three fifths of the 666 donors were used in a later genetic analysis, which treated that subset as a discovery cohort. Every discovery cohort repertoire had been produced on one sequencing platform. HLA typing covered class I and class II loci at four-digit resolution. The number of donors typed differed by locus, with roughly 620-630 for A, B, C, DRB1 and DQB1, more than 500 for DQA1, 600 to 610 for DPA1, and some 440 for DPB1. Because of strong linkage in the cohort, a handful of DR-DQ haplotypes were treated as single units for association and clustering. Among 398 genotyped donors of the cohort, an average of around 240,000 unique TCR beta nucleotide sequences were sequenced per donor, around a sixth of them non-productive. Study-wide conclusions, independent of this receptor: In both the original and validation cohorts, the classifier was reported to diagnose cytomegalovirus status with high specificity and sensitivity. A later genetic analysis reported fewer N-insertions in productive TCRs among donors in an Asian-associated ancestry cluster than the approximately 700-donor mean. A cluster of highly shared sequence variants was judged likely to be a technical artifact of the sequencing pipeline. A later analysis associated around 16,000 TCR beta sequences with specific HLA alleles at a false discovery rate of 0.05. A later analysis found that HLA-associated TCR beta chains were more clonally expanded and had lower generation probabilities than equally common non-associated chains. Because counts were too low, roughly 17 rarely observed V segments, including chromosome 9 orphons, were left out of the earlier analysis of a few hundred of the donors. Most TCR sequences were seen in very few donors, while some public TCRs were found in many individuals. Because HLA typing was unavailable for some donors at each locus, only the typed subset was used in association tests. Some IMGT-functional V segments, including TRBV6-2 and TRBV6-3, could not be told apart with the 87-base-pair reads, so those segments were excluded. According to a later analysis, parvovirus B19, influenza, CMV and Epstein-Barr virus appeared linked to several top co-occurrence clusters. A few of the identified cytomegalovirus-associated TCR beta chains were confirmed in vitro to be specific for cytomegalovirus antigens. A further reported finding was that TCR beta sequences accurately predicted the HLA-A and HLA-B alleles for most subjects in the first cohort. This cohort had only TCR beta chains sequenced, and the lack of alpha or paired-chain data limited which features could be detected. In an earlier analysis of over 550 of the donors, most TCR beta V segments were observed in productive rearrangements about 87% or about 30% of the time, broadly matching IMGT annotations. Sequencing depth was assumed to be roughly uniform across donors in the presence/absence analyses, though that assumption may not hold. An association between a missense DCLRE1C variant and V-gene and J-gene trimming of TCR beta chains was found in a later genetic analysis and replicated in an independent cohort. It was suggested by the authors that the approach could potentially be generalized to other disease states and immunological phenotypes. Correlated functional status among segregating V segments might reflect linkage disequilibrium, but an unknown experimental factor could not be ruled out. When HLA alleles, especially DR and DQ, strongly co-occurred, attributing TCR associations to individual alleles was difficult. In a later analysis, most CMV-associated TCR beta chains were found to appear HLA-restricted, with HLA associations seemingly driven largely by CMV exposure. The study listed 170 or so TCR beta chains as associated with cytomegalovirus. In a later analysis, TCR association rates were found to vary across HLA loci, with the most associated TCRs seen for DRB1 alleles and the fewest for HLA-C alleles. For the cohort, immune exposure information was limited to CMV serostatus.

The cohort comprised some 700 healthy bone marrow donors. At the time of sampling, all cohort members were nominally healthy, though unrecorded immune exposures were likely present. The donor tested CMV seropositive and was one of the 289 seropositive cohort members. A peripheral blood sample was provided by each donor, and peripheral blood mononuclear cells were used for TCR beta sequencing. Genomic DNA was extracted from the blood cell samples with the Qiagen DNeasy Blood Extraction Kit. Library creation used the immunoSEQ multiplex PCR assay. A mixture of 60 forward primers for TCR Vbeta segments and 13 reverse primers for TCR Jbeta segments was used in the multiplex PCR. The CDR3 region of rearranged TCR beta genes was amplified from genomic DNA by a multiplex PCR assay. The Illumina HiSeq System was used to sequence the amplified TCR beta libraries as 87-base-pair reads. Regarding the original processing steps: A later analysis counted about 80 million unique TCR beta chains across the 690 or so repertoires, and some 11 million of these chains were shared by at least two donors. Raw reads were error-corrected and collapsed into unique sequences by a nearest-neighbor algorithm in which closely related sequences were merged to remove PCR and sequencing errors. To assign V, D and J gene segments, CDR3 sequences were aligned to IMGT reference sequences. Each retained sequence needed at least a six-nucleotide match to both a V gene segment and a J gene segment. Rearrangements were called productive when the CDR3 lacked stop codons and stayed in frame with V and J; all others were non-productive. Following IMGT convention, CDR3 was defined as the stretch from the second conserved V-encoded cysteine to the conserved J-encoded phenylalanine. The earlier analysis of approximately 500 of the donors excluded sequences that lacked an unambiguous match to a single V gene segment. An earlier analysis of about 600 of the donors called V segments functional above 56.7% productive rearrangements and segregating when the between-donor standard deviation exceeded 5%. To diagnose cytomegalovirus status from the catalog of TCR beta chain sequences, a statistical classification framework was built. V and J gene assignment, in a later analysis, came from comparing TCR nucleotide sequences with IMGT/GENE-DB human TR gene sequences. Using the TCRdist pipeline, a later analysis assigned CDR3 sequences along with most-parsimonious VDJ recombination scenarios. In a later analysis, each TCR beta chain was defined by its CDR3 amino acid sequence together with its V-gene family, and reads without a unique V-gene family were excluded. As a way to deal with suspected cross-contamination and a sequencing artifact, a later analysis dropped 450 to 700 nucleotide sequences that were highly shared and had low generation probability. In a later analysis, a clonal expansion index was calculated for each public chain from normalized within-repertoire ranks of inferred template counts. Generation probabilities in a later analysis came from a VDJ recombination model fitted to out-of-frame rearrangements, and those results were checked against IGoR. Hypergeometric tests were used in a later analysis to score TCR-TCR, TCR-HLA and TCR-CMV co-occurrence, with a repertoire-size bias correction applied to the TCR pairs. False discovery rates were estimated in a later analysis by permuting HLA or CMV assignments 20 times. In a later analysis, co-occurring TCRs were grouped with DBSCAN, and TCRdist sequence similarity was added when clustering was performed within HLA-allele-positive subsets. Co-occurrence clustering excluded repertoires with fewer than 30,000 or more than 120,000 public chains, plus five with anomalous nucleotide sharing. The clones in this table, taken by TCRdb from immuneACCESS, are in-frame only. Not every clone is retained; where verified, under half of the shortfall comes from an unresolved V gene, and the cause of the rest is unknown. The DNA gave D and trimming, while V, J and clone size come from that table. This sample comprises under 130,000 clones, 77% of them detected only once. Clones ranked in the top ten supply approximately 8.6% of the sample.

Via the germline V gene, CDR1 is KGHSH and CDR2 LQKENI. The CDR3 numbers 15 residues from cysteine through phenylalanine. The read is trimmed to its CDR3 DNA, 45 bases read in frame from base 1. V loses 0 bases at its end and J loses 4 bases; junction bases beyond the gene matches: 2. On this clone: What this receptor recognizes is not known. Base quality data are lacking; no much larger clone is found one base away.

The V and J segments used are TRBV18 and TRBJ1-3, with 8 central nucleotides matching TRBD1. The sample taken for sequencing was PBMCs. This clonotype was obtained from a woman aged 40 to 50 in good health and CMV-seropositive. The nucleotides are TGTGCCAGCTCACCACCTGGGGACAGGGGAAACACCATATATTTT. It specifies CASSPPGDRGNTIYF.